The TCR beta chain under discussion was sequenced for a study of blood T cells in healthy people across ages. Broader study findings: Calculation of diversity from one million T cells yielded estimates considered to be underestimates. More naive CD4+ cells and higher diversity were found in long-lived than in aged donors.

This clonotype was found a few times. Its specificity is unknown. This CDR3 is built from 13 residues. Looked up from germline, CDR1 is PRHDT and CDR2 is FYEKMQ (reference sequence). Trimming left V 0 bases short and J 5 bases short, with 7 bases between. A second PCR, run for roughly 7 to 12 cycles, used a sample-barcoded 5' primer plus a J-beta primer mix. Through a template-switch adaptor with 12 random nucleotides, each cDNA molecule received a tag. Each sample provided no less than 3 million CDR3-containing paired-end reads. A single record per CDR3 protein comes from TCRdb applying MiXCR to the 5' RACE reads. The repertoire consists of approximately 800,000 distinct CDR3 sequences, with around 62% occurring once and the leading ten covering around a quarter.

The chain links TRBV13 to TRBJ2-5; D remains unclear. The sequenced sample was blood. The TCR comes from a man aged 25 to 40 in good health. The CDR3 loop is CASSLGVSETQYF. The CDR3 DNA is TGTGCCAGCAGCTTAGGGGTTTCCGAGACCCAGTACTTC.